What follows describes a single T cell receptor (beta chain). This specimen belongs to a study of blood T cells in healthy people across ages. About the research overall: Template switching recovered approximately one barcoded beta molecule for every two T cells.

Then a second PCR, running roughly 7 to 11 cycles, was carried out with a sample-barcoded 5' primer and a J-beta primer mix. Each of the cDNA molecules was tagged by a template-switch adaptor with 12 random nucleotides. TCRdb re-analysed the 5' RACE reads in MiXCR, keeping a single row per CDR3 protein. The sample carries some 1,000,000 distinct CDR3 sequences, 20% to 25% recorded once. The CDR3 is 17 residues long. Trimming left V 1 base short and J 1 base short, with 15 bases between. Germline V gene lookup returns CDR1 MGHDK and CDR2 SYGVNS. These same data were also listed under a study on T cells of mothers and their children. From that second work: Related and unrelated pairs show similar thymic shaping of TCR recombination output. No persistent microchimeric T cell clones were detected at roughly 94 clones per million clonotypes sensitivity.

Sequencing was performed on blood. The chain uses TRBV25-1 and TRBJ2-3; D may be TRBD2 (5 bases). This sequence was found in a girl between 2 and 10 years old in good health. CDR3 protein: CASSESVTTFRTDTQYF. CDR3 nucleotide sequence: TGTGCCAGCAGTGAATCCGTGACTACTTTCCGCACAGATACGCAGTATTTT.